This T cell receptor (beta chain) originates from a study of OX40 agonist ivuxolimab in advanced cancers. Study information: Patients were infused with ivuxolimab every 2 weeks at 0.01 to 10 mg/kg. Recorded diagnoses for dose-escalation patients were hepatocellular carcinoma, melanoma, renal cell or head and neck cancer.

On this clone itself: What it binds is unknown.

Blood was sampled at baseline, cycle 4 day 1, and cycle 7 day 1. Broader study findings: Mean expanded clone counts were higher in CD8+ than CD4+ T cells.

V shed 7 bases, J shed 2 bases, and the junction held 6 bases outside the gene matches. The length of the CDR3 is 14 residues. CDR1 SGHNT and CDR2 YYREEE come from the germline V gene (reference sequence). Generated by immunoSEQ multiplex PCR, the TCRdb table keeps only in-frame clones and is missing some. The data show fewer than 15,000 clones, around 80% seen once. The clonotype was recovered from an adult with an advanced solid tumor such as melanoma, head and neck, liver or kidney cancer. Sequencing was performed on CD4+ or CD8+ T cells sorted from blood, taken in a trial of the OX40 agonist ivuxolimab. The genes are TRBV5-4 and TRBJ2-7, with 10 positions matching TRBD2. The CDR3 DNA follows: TGTGCCAGCGCCCGGACTAGCGGAACCTACGAGCAGTACTTC. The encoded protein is CASARTSGTYEQYF.